The table lists the clone carrying this TCR beta chain with many counts. Additional DNA sequences in this sample encode the identical CDR3. This record comes from a study of shared clonotypes between healthy human individuals. Study as a whole: The donors, two women and a few men, were aged 18 to 49.

The CDR3 extends over 13 amino acids. The germline V gene encodes CDR1 LNHNV and CDR2 YYDKDF (reference sequence). The trim removed 3 bases at V and 4 bases at J, leaving 1 base unmatched. The run depth of the assay was deep. This table comes from immunoSEQ multiplex PCR, and its TCRdb copy is limited to in-frame clones, with some not included. The data contain around 500,000 clones, 60% to 85% of them seen just once; the ten biggest clones take up 10% to 15%. This TCR derives from a middle-aged woman in good health. Some clones in this sample may be carry-over from other donors' samples. Sequencing used PBMCs. The chain joins TRBV15 to TRBJ1-1; 8 bases are shared with TRBD1. The CDR3 here is CATSRTGATEAFF. DNA for the CDR3: TGTGCCACCAGCAGGACAGGGGCCACTGAAGCTTTCTTT.